This entry features one T cell receptor beta chain sequence. Its antigen remains unknown. From the 5' RACE reads, TCRdb called clonotypes with MiXCR, one entry per CDR3 protein. The repertoire holds 150,000 to 200,000 distinct CDR3 sequences, with 16% as singletons. The sample is drawn from a study of T-cell memory formation after mild COVID-19. Study conclusions and caveats: Of the contracting clones, CD4+ ones lay mainly in CM and EM, and CD8+ ones in EMRA.

There are 15 residues in the CDR3. The V gene's germline CDR1 is SGHTA and CDR2 FQGNSA. Deletions cut 5 bases from V and 3 bases from J, with 14 bases between. The source is an adult woman who had mild COVID-19 (a few samples of this study predate the infection). Cell type and time point are not known. The chain uses TRBV7-2 and TRBJ2-1, with D perhaps TRBD2 (6 bases). Material for sequencing was PBMCs or a T cell subset sorted from them (not recorded which). The CDR3 DNA reads TGTGCCAGCAGCCCTCGGACTACCGTCTACAATGAGCAGTTCTTC. Protein: CASSPRTTVYNEQFF.